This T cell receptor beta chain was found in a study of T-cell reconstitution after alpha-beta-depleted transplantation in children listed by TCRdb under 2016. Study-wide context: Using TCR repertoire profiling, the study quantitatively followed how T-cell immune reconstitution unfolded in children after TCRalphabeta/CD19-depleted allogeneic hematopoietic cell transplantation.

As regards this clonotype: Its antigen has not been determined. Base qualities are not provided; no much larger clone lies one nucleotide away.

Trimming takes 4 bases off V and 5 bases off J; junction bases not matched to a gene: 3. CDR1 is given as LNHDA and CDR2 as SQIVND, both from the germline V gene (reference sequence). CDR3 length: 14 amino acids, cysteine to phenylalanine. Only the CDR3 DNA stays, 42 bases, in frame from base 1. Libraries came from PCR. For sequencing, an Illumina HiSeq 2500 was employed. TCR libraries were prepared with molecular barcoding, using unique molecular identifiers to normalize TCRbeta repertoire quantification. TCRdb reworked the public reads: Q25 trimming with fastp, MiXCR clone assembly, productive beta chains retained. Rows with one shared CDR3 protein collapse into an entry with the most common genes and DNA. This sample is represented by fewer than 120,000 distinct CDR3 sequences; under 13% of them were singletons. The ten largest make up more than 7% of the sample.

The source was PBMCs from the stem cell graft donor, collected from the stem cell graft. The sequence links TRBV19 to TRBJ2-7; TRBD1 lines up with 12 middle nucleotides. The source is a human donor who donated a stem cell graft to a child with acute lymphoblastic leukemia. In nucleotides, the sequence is TGTGCCAGTAGTACTGGGACAGGGGGCCACGAGCAGTACTTC. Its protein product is CASSTGTGGHEQYF.